This T cell receptor beta chain was found in a study of spatial heterogeneity in lung cancer (dated by TCRdb to the late 2010s). Regarding the study in general: Beta-chain transcripts were consistently detected in greater numbers than alpha-chain transcripts, which likely reflected higher beta-chain transcript abundance. In the raw uncorrected reads, each unique combination of TCR and UMI appeared on average more than ten times. In non-small cell lung cancer, the study quantitatively compared TCR alpha and beta repertoires across several tumor regions, matched nontumor lung, and blood. The study linked features of the TCR repertoire to counts of nonsynonymous mutations, which were determined by whole-exome sequencing of tumor tissue. At surgery, over 200 tumor regions, around 68 matched nontumor lung samples and 56 PBMC samples were TCR-sequenced for both alpha and beta chains. The investigation overall reported the following: Additional single-cell paired TCR alpha and beta sequencing was considered necessary to confirm, at a functional level, the hypothesis that regional TCRs recognize regional mutations. Ubiquitous expanded tumor TCRs were found in blood more often at tumor resection than at routine follow-up.

In the paper's terms, the time point label means: sample taken at primary tumor resection. Without any cell sorting, TCR sequencing was performed on whole RNA extracted either from tumor and nontumor lung tissue or from cryopreserved PBMC samples. Samples were obtained from roughly 72 patients with early-stage, untreated non-small cell lung cancer from the lung TRACERx cohort. Only patients with enough RNA available from two or more tumor regions were chosen for TCR sequencing. This clonotype was recorded many times. The antigen this receptor binds is unknown. No clone much larger than this one lies a single base away; base qualities are absent. The library was generated by 5' RACE. Sequencer: NextSeq 500. To allow correction of PCR and sequencing errors, the TCR library protocol tagged every TCR cDNA molecule with a unique molecular identifier. Regarding the original processing steps: Decombinator tools were used for TCR identification, UMI-based error correction and CDR3 extraction. TCRs above a frequency of 2 per 1,000, corresponding to the top 1% of the tumor frequency distribution, were defined as expanded. Each repertoire was subsampled 100 times to 5,000 TCRs, after which Renyi diversity was computed with the R vegan package. CDR3 similarity networks were built from amino acid triplet string-kernel similarity, with CDR3s being connected when pairwise similarity was above 0.82. The raw public data were reprocessed by TCRdb itself: fastp quality trimming at Q25, MiXCR clonotype calling, in-frame beta chains only. CDR3 protein sequences are deduplicated, and each keeps its most common genes and DNA. The V and J calls here are based on TCRdb, not the publication. This sample is represented by about 23,000 distinct CDR3 sequences; about 5.1% of them were singletons. The top ten clones comprise approximately 4.7% of the sample.

Relative to germline, V is 6 bases shorter and J is 2 bases shorter, with 20 bases between their ends. From cysteine to phenylalanine, the CDR3 is 17 amino acids long. Only the CDR3 part of the read is kept: 51 bases, read in frame from the first base. CDR1 and CDR2 (MNHNY, SVGAGI) derive from the germline V gene (reference sequence). This sample comprised PBMCs, obtained at surgery. This chain is built from TRBV6-6 and TRBJ1-3; D gene: possibly TRBD1, on 6 matching bases. This sequence originates from a male donor with early-stage non-small cell lung cancer. The CDR3 is CASSKEGRGRAGNTIYF. The bases are TGTGCCAGCAGCAAGGAAGGTCGGGGGCGCGCTGGAAACACCATATATTTT.